These 3 T cell receptor beta chains were sequenced from one sample in a study of CD8 T cells in Susac syndrome. Reverse transcription used about 0.5 to 1 ug RNA and random hexamers. A single record per CDR3 protein comes from TCRdb applying MiXCR to the immunoSEQ multiplex PCR reads. The sample holds some 63,000 distinct CDR3 sequences, approximately 94% seen once. What was sequenced was CD8+ T cells from PBMCs. Source of these receptors: a human donor with multiple sclerosis.

This chain joins TRBV10-3 and TRBJ1-2, with D perhaps TRBD1 (6 bases). CDR1 is ENHRY, CDR2 SYGVKD, per germline. The CDR3 covers 17 residues. V was shortened by 2 bases and J by 4 bases, with 20 bases between the two germline ends. The DNA for the CDR3 is TGTGCCATCAGTGAGAAAAACAACAGGGCTTTTGGCTATGGCTACACCTTC. Its translation: CAISEKNNRAFGYGYTF.

V and J are TRBV4-3 and TRBJ2-7; possibly TRBD2 for D (5 bases). The CDR3 is 15 residues long. The V end lost 5 bases, the J end lost 5 bases, and 19 bases lay between the germline ends. The germline CDR1 and CDR2 sequences are LGHNA and YSLEER. The CDR3 region is CASSVLLAPGDEQYF. The CDR3 region has the DNA TGCGCCAGCAGCGTACTTCTAGCCCCAGGAGACGAGCAGTACTTC.

The rearrangement uses TRBV19 and TRBJ2-6; no definite D call. The CDR3 contains 14 residues. Germline V CDR1 and CDR2: LNHDA, SQIVND (reference sequence). V shed 5 bases and J shed 0 bases, with 5 bases lying between them. CDR3 coding DNA: TGTGCCAGTAGTCGGAGCTCTGGGGCCAACGTCCTGACTTTC. It yields the protein CASSRSSGANVLTF.